The entry below gives a single T cell receptor beta chain sequence along with its context. Its antigen is undetermined. Sequencing used immunoSEQ multiplex PCR; TCRdb keeps in-frame clones, though not all of them. This sample has hundreds of thousands of clones, with approximately 79% found just once. The sample is drawn from a study of shared clonotypes between healthy human individuals. Study-wide points: Compared with clonotypes that all four donors shared, non-shared clonotypes had lower generation probabilities.

CDR1 and CDR2 from the germline V gene are GTSNPN and SVGIG (reference sequence). The CDR3 consists of 16 residues. V dropped 3 bases and J dropped 0 bases, with 17 bases sitting between them. The source material was memory CD4+ T cells sorted from blood. Subset here: CD45RA-negative fraction. This receptor was taken from a man aged 25-45 years in good health. The genes are TRBV30 and TRBJ1-1; D might be TRBD1 (6 bases). CDR3 coding DNA: TGTGCCTGGAGCCGTTTATTTGGGGGGCTGAACACTGAAGCTTTCTTT. Its translation: CAWSRLFGGLNTEAFF.